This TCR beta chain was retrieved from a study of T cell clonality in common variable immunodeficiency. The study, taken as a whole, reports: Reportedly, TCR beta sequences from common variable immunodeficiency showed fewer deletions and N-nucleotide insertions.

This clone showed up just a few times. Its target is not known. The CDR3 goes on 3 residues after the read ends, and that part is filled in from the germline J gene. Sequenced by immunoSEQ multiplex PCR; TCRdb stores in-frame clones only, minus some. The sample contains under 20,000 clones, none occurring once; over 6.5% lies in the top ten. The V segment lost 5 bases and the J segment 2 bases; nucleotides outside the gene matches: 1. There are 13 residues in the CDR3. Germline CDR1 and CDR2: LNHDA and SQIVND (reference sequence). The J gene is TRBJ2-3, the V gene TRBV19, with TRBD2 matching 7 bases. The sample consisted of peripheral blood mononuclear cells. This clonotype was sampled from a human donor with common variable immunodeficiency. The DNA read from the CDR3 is TGTGCCAGTAGTCGGGGGGTCACAGATACG. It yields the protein CASSRGVTDT. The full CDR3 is CASSRGVTDTQYF.